These 2 T cell receptor beta chains came from one sample sequenced in a study of chemoradiotherapy in HPV16-positive cancers. Clones were read by immunoSEQ multiplex PCR, and TCRdb kept only the in-frame ones, dropping some. The table has 3,800 or so clones, roughly 86% seen once; the top ten hold about 10%. The sample here was tumor tissue, taken from a patient who underwent chemoradiotherapy. The receptors derive from a human donor with HPV-associated anogenital cancer.

This chain links TRBV11-3 with TRBJ2-2; tentatively, D is TRBD1 or TRBD2 (5 bases each). The CDR3 totals 13 residues. Germline CDR1 SGHNT, CDR2 YENEEA. Deletions cut 8 bases from V and 1 base from J, with 8 bases between. The CDR3 sequence is CASGDGNTGELFF. The CDR3 nucleotides are TGTGCCAGCGGGGACGGGAACACCGGGGAGCTGTTTTTT.

The V and J genes are TRBV2 and TRBJ2-2, with 7 bases identical to TRBD1. Germline CDR1 reads SNHLY; CDR2 reads FYNNEI. Trimming removed 6 bases from V and 5 bases from J; junction bases left unmatched: 6. The CDR3 loop spans 14 amino acids. The CDR3 DNA follows: TGTGCCAGCAGACGACAGGGTTTAACCGGGGAGCTGTTTTTT. It codes for CASRRQGLTGELFF.